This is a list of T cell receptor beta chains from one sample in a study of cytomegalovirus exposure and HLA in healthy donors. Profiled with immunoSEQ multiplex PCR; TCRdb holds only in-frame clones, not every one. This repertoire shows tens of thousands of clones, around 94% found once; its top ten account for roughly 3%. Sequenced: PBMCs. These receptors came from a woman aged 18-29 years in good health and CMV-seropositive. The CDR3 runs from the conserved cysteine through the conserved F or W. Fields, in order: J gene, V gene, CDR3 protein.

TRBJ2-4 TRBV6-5 CASRGDYIQYF
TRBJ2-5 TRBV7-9 CASRRSQGHQETQYF
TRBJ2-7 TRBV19 CASSLGTETYEQYF
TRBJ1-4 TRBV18 CASSPVPPGQSNEKLFF
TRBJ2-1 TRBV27 CASRLGGERNEQFF
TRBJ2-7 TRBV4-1 CASSQDSVRGGAKGDEQYF
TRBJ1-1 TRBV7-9 CASSPGTGGHNTEAFF
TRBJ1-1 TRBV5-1 CASSLARATEAFF
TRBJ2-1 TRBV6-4 CASSDKAGAYNEQFF
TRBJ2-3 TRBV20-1 CSGEVDDTQYF
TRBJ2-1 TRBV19 CASSMIQGAYNEQFF